This T cell receptor (beta chain) is from a study of identical twins. The V and J ends lost 0 bases and 9 bases respectively, with 6 bases between them. The germline V gene has CDR1 DFQATT and CDR2 SNEGSKA (reference sequence). CDR3 length: 11 residues. Unique molecular identifiers were present on the cDNA, which also gained a universal primer site by template switching. One entry per CDR3 protein results from TCRdb running MiXCR on the 5' RACE reads. The table lists approximately 620,000 distinct CDR3 sequences, 8% to 9% of them singletons. This clonotype was counted between two and nine times. The same data also went into a second study, on yellow fever vaccine responses in identical twins.

The clonotype was recovered from a woman aged 18-29 years in good health. This chain links TRBV20-1 with TRBJ2-1; D not certain. Sample: PBMCs. The CDR3 protein is CSARDRSEQFF. The CDR3, as DNA: TGCAGTGCTAGAGATCGGAGTGAGCAGTTCTTC.